A single sample is the source of the 16 T cell receptor beta chains below, sequenced in a study of human thymus T cells. Using immunoSEQ multiplex PCR, the repertoire was profiled, and TCRdb retains in-frame clones only, with some absent. In the table there are roughly 120,000 clones, approximately 96% of which are singletons. Resections were taken during corrective heart surgery, and the thymus tissue came from these. Input material: thymus tissue. These receptors came from a boy less than two years old with a congenital heart defect but otherwise immunologically healthy.

The chain combines TRBV30 with TRBJ2-2, with 11 bases fitting TRBD2. This CDR3 comprises 18 residues. From germline, CDR1 is GTSNPN and CDR2 SVGIG (reference sequence). The trim removed 0 bases at V and 5 bases at J, leaving 11 bases unmatched. CDR3 sequence: CAWSVPIDSGGETGELFF. In DNA form, the CDR3 reads TGTGCCTGGAGTGTCCCCATAGATAGCGGGGGGGAGACCGGGGAGCTGTTTTTT.

The sample holds one count of this clone. The J gene is TRBJ1-3, the V gene TRBV14; TRBD1 matches at 10 bases. Germline V lookup: CDR1 SGHDN, CDR2 FVKESK. This CDR3 comprises 17 residues. J was trimmed by 3 bases and V by 4 bases; bases with no gene match: 9. For the CDR3, the DNA is TGTGCCAGCAGCCGCCCGGGACAGGGGAGGAGTGGAAACACCATATATTTT. Its translation is CASSRPGQGRSGNTIYF.

The rearrangement uses TRBV5-5 and TRBJ1-1; TRBD1 might be the D (6 bases). CDR3 length equals 18 residues. Per germline, CDR1 SGHKS and CDR2 YYEKEE (reference sequence). The V gene lost 1 base and the J gene lost 0 bases, with 19 bases spanning the gap. CDR3 DNA: TGTGCCAGCAGCTTGATGACTAGGCCCCAGGGGATGAACACTGAAGCTTTCTTT. Translated, it gives CASSLMTRPQGMNTEAFF.

The CDR3 is CASRLGRIEAFF. Written as DNA, the CDR3 is TGTGCCAGCAGGCTGGGGAGGATTGAAGCTTTCTTT. This chain connects TRBV28 to TRBJ1-1, with D hard to call. Per the germline V gene, CDR1 is MDHEN and CDR2 is SYDVKM. The ends were cut back, 6 bases at V and 7 bases at J, with 12 bases in the middle. This CDR3 spans 12 amino acids.

This sequence joins TRBV6-5 and TRBJ1-1, with D perhaps matching TRBD1 (5 bases). CDR3 length equals 15 residues. Trimming removed 4 bases at V and 1 base at J, with 13 bases between. Germline CDR1 MNHEY, CDR2 SVGAGI. The CDR3 here is CASSLLWQGNTEAFF. The CDR3 DNA sequence: TGTGCCAGCAGTTTATTGTGGCAGGGGAACACTGAAGCTTTCTTT.

The rearrangement links TRBV5-1 to TRBJ1-1, with 12 bases aligning to TRBD1. CDR1 and CDR2 (germline): SGHRS, YFSETQ. The CDR3 consists of 17 residues. V shed 1 base and J 3 bases; nucleotides not matched to a gene: 7. CDR3 in DNA: TGCGCCAGCAGCTTGACCCCGGGACAGGGGGCACACACTGAAGCTTTCTTT. This sequence encodes CASSLTPGQGAHTEAFF.

The chain combines TRBV18 with TRBJ2-5; 7 nucleotides match TRBD2. The V gene's germline CDR1 is KGHSH and CDR2 LQKENI. CDR3 length: 13 residues. V was pared by 3 bases and J by 3 bases, with 1 base of the junction left unmatched. In DNA, the CDR3 is TGTGCCAGCTCACCGGGGGGGGAAGAGACCCAGTACTTC. This gives the protein CASSPGGEETQYF.

The V gene is TRBV6-5, the J gene TRBJ1-3, with a weak D call TRBD1 (6 bases). The CDR3 sequence is 16 residues long. The V gene lost 2 bases and the J gene lost 0 bases, with 11 bases spanning the gap. Germline-derived CDR1 and CDR2 are MNHEY and SVGAGI. The CDR3 region has the DNA TGTGCCAGCAGTTACAGCCGGGACATCTCTGGAAACACCATATATTTT. Its protein is CASSYSRDISGNTIYF.

The chain employs TRBV6-6 and TRBJ2-7; the D is unclear. Germline CDR1 is MNHNY and CDR2 is SVGAGI (reference sequence). CDR3 length: 16 residues. V dropped 1 base and J dropped 2 bases, with 15 bases sitting between them. CDR3 region: CASSYYNNITAYEQYF. CDR3 nucleotide sequence: TGTGCCAGCAGTTACTATAACAACATCACGGCCTACGAGCAGTACTTC.

In its sample, this clone was seen once. This chain joins TRBV19 and TRBJ2-7; D gene unclear. Looked up from germline, CDR1 is LNHDA and CDR2 is SQIVND (reference sequence). The germline V and J ends were trimmed by 1 base and 2 bases, with 9 bases remaining between them. The CDR3 has 14 amino acids. CDR3 DNA sequence: TGTGCCAGTAGTATAGCCTTGGCACCCTACGAGCAGTACTTC. It translates to CASSIALAPYEQYF. Using reference TRBV19 and TRBJ2-7 for the parts outside the CDR3, the full variable domain is DGGITQSPKYLFRKEGQNVTLSCEQNLNHDAMYWYRQDPGQGLRLIYYSQIVNDFQKGDIAEGYSVSREKKESFPLTVTSAQKNPTAFYLCASSIALAPYEQYFGPGTRLTVT.

The V and J genes are TRBV2 and TRBJ2-5, with no clear D. CDR1 SNHLY and CDR2 FYNNEI come from the germline V gene. This CDR3 contains 11 residues. The V and J ends lost 5 bases and 2 bases respectively, with 3 bases between them. The CDR3 reads CASSSQETQYF. Here the CDR3 DNA reads TGTGCCAGCAGTAGTCAAGAGACCCAGTACTTC.

The chain joins TRBV4-1 to TRBJ2-3, with 11 bases that match TRBD2. The CDR3 totals 15 residues. CDR1 MGHRA and CDR2 YSYEKL come from the germline V gene. V gave up 6 bases and J gave up 5 bases; unmatched junction bases: 7. The CDR3 sequence: CASRATSGAGDTQYF. For the CDR3, the DNA is TGCGCCAGCAGAGCGACTAGCGGGGCCGGAGATACGCAGTATTTT.

The rearrangement uses TRBV5-4 and TRBJ2-5; D possibly corresponds to TRBD2 (6 bases). V was shortened by 3 bases and J by 3 bases, with 12 bases between the two germline ends. The CDR3 extends over 14 amino acids. Germline values: CDR1 SGHNT, CDR2 YYREEE (reference sequence). The CDR3 coding sequence is TGTGCCAGCAGCTATGGGCGGGGAAAAGAGACCCAGTACTTC. The encoded protein is CASSYGRGKETQYF. Based on the CDR3 plus reference TRBV5-4 and TRBJ2-5, the full variable domain is ETGVTQSPTHLIKTRGQQVTLRCSSQSGHNTVSWYQQALGQGPQFIFQYYREEENGRGNFPPRFSGLQFPNYSSELNVNALELDDSALYLCASSYGRGKETQYFGPGTRLLVL.

The chain recombines TRBV9 with TRBJ2-7, with TRBD2 identical over 8 bases. Per the germline V gene, CDR1 is SGDLS and CDR2 is YYNGEE. This CDR3 region has 15 residues. V trimming: 4 bases; J trimming: 5 bases; junction bases outside the gene matches: 11. In DNA form, the CDR3 reads TGTGCCAGCAGCCCTCCTGCCGGCGGGGGGAACGAGCAGTACTTC. Residues: CASSPPAGGGNEQYF.

This rearrangement joins TRBV7-2 to TRBJ2-1; TRBD2 agrees at 8 bases. Germline V gene lookup returns CDR1 SGHTA and CDR2 FQGNSA. CDR3 size: 16 residues. The V gene end was trimmed by 3 bases and the J gene end by 3 bases; junction bases not matched to a gene: 7. CDR3 residues: CASSFRAAGDYNEQFF. The DNA of the CDR3 is TGTGCCAGCAGCTTCAGAGCAGCGGGGGACTACAATGAGCAGTTCTTC.

This clone was observed once. The V gene is TRBV30, the J gene TRBJ1-5; 10 bases match TRBD1. Germline V CDR1 and CDR2: GTSNPN, SVGIG (reference sequence). J lost 5 bases, V lost 1 base, and 8 bases had no gene match. The CDR3 length is 16 residues. The CDR3 DNA reads TGTGCCTGGAGTGGGACAGGGGGGGATCCCGATCAGCCCCAGCATTTT. This translates into CAWSGTGGDPDQPQHF.